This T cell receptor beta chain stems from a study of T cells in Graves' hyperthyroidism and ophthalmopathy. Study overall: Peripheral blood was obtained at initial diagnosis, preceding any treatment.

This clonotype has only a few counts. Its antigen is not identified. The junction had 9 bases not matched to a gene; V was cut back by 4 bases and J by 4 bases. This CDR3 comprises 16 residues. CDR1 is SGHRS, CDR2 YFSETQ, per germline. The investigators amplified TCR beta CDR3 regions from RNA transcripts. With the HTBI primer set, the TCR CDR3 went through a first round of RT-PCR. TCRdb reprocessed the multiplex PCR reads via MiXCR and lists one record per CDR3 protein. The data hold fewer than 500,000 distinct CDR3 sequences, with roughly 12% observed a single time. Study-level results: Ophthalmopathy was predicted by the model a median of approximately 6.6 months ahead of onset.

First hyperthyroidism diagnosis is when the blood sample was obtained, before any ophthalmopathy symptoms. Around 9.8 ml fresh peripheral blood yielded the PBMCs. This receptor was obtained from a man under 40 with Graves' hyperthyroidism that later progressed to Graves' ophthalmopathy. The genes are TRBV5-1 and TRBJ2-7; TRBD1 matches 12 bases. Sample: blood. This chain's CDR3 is CASSPIGTGGGYEQYF. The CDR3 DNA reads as TGCGCCAGCAGCCCTATCGGGACAGGGGGCGGTTACGAGCAGTACTTC.